These 11 T cell receptor beta chains originate from one sample sequenced in a study of tumor and adjacent non-tumor tissue in lung cancer. TCRbeta libraries were built with three rounds of nested PCR, modified from ARM-PCR. TCRdb re-called the multiplex PCR reads through MiXCR, storing one row per CDR3 protein. The sample carries 200,000 to 250,000 distinct CDR3 sequences, 60% to 75% recorded once. The template was RNA from unsorted bulk tissue. Sequenced sample: lung tumor tissue. These receptor sequences come from a man between 60 and 75 years old with non-small cell lung cancer.

Worth noting for this clonotype: Given a much more abundant clone one base away, this may be a read error. V usage is TRBV10-1 and J usage is TRBJ1-1; D unclear. V was shortened by 3 bases and J by 7 bases, with 9 bases between the two germline ends. Germline values: CDR1 WNHNN, CDR2 SYGVQD (reference sequence). The CDR3 is 12 amino acids. The CDR3 nucleotides read TGCGCCAGCAGTGATCGGAACCATGAAGCTTTCTTT. It yields the protein CASSDRNHEAFF.

This clonotype was recorded once. The junction and the germline gene differ at one end; a read error may be behind it. The CDR3 coding sequence is TGCGCCAGCAGCTTGGAGGGGGTTAGCAATCAGTCCCAGCATTTT. Amino acids: CASSLEGVSNQSQHF. The chain uses TRBV5-1 and TRBJ1-5; tentative D call: TRBD1 (6 bases). From germline, CDR1 is SGHRS and CDR2 YFSETQ. This CDR3 has 15 residues. Full variable domain (rest looked up from reference TRBV5-1 and TRBJ1-5): KAGVTQTPRYLIKTRGQQVTLSCSPISGHRSVSWYQQTPGQGLQFLFEYFSETQRNKGNFPGRFSGRQFSNSRSEMNVSTLELGDSALYLCASSLEGVSNQSQHFGDGTRLSIL.

About this clonotype itself: A read error may account for a junction end that differs from germline. The chain has TRBV20-1 and TRBJ2-3; the D is unclear. The CDR3 spans 12 residues. Germline V lookup: CDR1 DFQATT, CDR2 SNEGSKA (reference sequence). Written as DNA, the CDR3 is TGCAATGCTAGAGATGCCCCAGACGGAACGTATTTT. Encoded protein: CNARDAPDGTYF.

V usage is TRBV20-1 and J usage is TRBJ2-7; 8 nucleotides agree with TRBD1. J lost 3 bases, V lost 3 bases, and 16 bases had no gene match. In germline, CDR1 is DFQATT, CDR2 SNEGSKA (reference sequence). The CDR3 length is 17 residues. In DNA form, the CDR3 reads TGCAGTGCTAGTATTGGGCCCTACGCAGGACAGGGCTACGAGCAGTACTTC. The encoded protein is CSASIGPYAGQGYEQYF.

The V call is TRBV20-1, the J call TRBJ2-3; a possible D gene is TRBD2 (6 bases). Trimming cost V 7 bases and J 1 base, with 21 bases left between them. The CDR3 contains 16 residues. CDR1 and CDR2 from the germline V gene are DFQATT and SNEGSKA (reference sequence). The CDR3 DNA is TGCAGTGGTGTCAGACCCAGCGGGCTTCGCACAGATACGCAGTATTTT. Encoded protein: CSGVRPSGLRTDTQYF.

The table lists this clonotype with a count of one. The chain recombines TRBV11-3 with TRBJ2-6; 8 positions match TRBD1. V was clipped by 8 bases and J by 11 bases; unmatched bases: 20. This CDR3 spans 17 amino acids. Per germline, CDR1 SGHNT and CDR2 YENEEA. As DNA, the CDR3 is TGTGCCAGCGCTCGCGAGCAGGGGGCCTATGGGGTCGACGTCCTGACTTTC. It codes for CASAREQGAYGVDVLTF.

This clonotype was seen ten or more times. The chain is built from TRBV20-1 and TRBJ2-3, with TRBD2 matching over 7 bases. CDR3 length: 15 amino acids. V was pared by 2 bases and J by 3 bases, with 8 bases of the junction left unmatched. Per germline, CDR1 DFQATT and CDR2 SNEGSKA (reference sequence). CDR3 in amino acids: CSARLLAETTDTQYF. The DNA of the CDR3 is TGCAGTGCTAGACTGCTAGCGGAAACGACAGATACGCAGTATTTT.

This clonotype has only one observation. Possible read error: a much larger clone is one base away. The chain is built from TRBV20-1 and TRBJ1-5, with TRBD2 as a possible D gene (5 bases). The DNA end favors TRBJ2-3, so the J call may be wrong. CDR1 and CDR2 (germline): DFQATT, SNEGSKA (reference sequence). This CDR3 spans 12 amino acids. In DNA, the CDR3 is TGCAGTGGACGGAGGCCGAATCAGCCCCAGTATTTT. Amino acid sequence: CSGRRPNQPQYF.

Concerning this clonotype: Its ends do not fully match the called genes, so a read error is possible. The chain is built from TRBV10-3 and TRBJ2-1; 9 nucleotides align to TRBD2. Germline V gene sequence: CDR1 ENHRY, CDR2 SYGVKD. The CDR3 is 17 amino acids. For the CDR3, the DNA is TGTGCCATCAGTGAGTACAAGGAGACTAGCGGCTACAATAAGCAGTTCTTC. This codes for CAISEYKETSGYNKQFF.

This clonotype was detected ten times or more. The V call is TRBV20-1, the J call TRBJ1-6; 9 bases line up with TRBD1. The germline V gene has CDR1 DFQATT and CDR2 SNEGSKA (reference sequence). With 4 bases clipped from V and 10 bases from J, the junction kept 8 bases outside the gene matches. This CDR3 comprises 14 residues. The CDR3 nucleotides are TGCAGTGCTATCCGGGACAGGGACGGGTCACCCCTCCACTTT. Its protein is CSAIRDRDGSPLHF.

As for this clonotype: A much bigger clone sits one base away, suggesting this may be a read error. The chain has TRBV20-1 and TRBJ2-7; D uncertain. The germline CDR1 and CDR2 sequences are DFQATT and SNEGSKA (reference sequence). The CDR3 spans 13 residues. With 0 bases removed from V and 2 bases from J, the gap between germline ends came to 8 bases. CDR3: CSARERFTYEQYF. The DNA of the CDR3 is TGCAGTGCTAGAGAAAGATTTACCTACGAGCAGTACTTC.